This TCR beta chain was documented in a study of blood T cell repertoires in COVID-19. On the study more broadly: Sites across the United States, Italy and Spain contributed samples from acute and convalescent COVID-19. T cells, B-cell-depleted T cells, or PBMCs supplied cDNA or gDNA.

Per the original data handling: Amplification from reference gene primers served as the basis for estimated nucleated cell counts. Assay used: immunoSEQ multiplex PCR; TCRdb lists only in-frame clones, some missing. V and J calls plus clone size are reproduced from that table; the DNA served to infer D and trimming. Here the sample spans 350,000 or so clones, approximately 82% being singletons. The sequence derives from a man under 40 with active or convalescent COVID-19. The sequenced sample was peripheral blood.

The CDR3 here is CATHREGYQETQYF. Written as DNA, the CDR3 is TGTGCCACCCACAGGGAAGGGTACCAAGAGACCCAGTACTTC. The chain employs TRBV10-3 and TRBJ2-5; a possible D gene is TRBD1 (6 bases). The CDR3 is 14 residues long. V shed 10 bases and J shed 0 bases, with 15 bases lying between them. CDR1 is ENHRY and CDR2 is SYGVKD in the germline V gene.